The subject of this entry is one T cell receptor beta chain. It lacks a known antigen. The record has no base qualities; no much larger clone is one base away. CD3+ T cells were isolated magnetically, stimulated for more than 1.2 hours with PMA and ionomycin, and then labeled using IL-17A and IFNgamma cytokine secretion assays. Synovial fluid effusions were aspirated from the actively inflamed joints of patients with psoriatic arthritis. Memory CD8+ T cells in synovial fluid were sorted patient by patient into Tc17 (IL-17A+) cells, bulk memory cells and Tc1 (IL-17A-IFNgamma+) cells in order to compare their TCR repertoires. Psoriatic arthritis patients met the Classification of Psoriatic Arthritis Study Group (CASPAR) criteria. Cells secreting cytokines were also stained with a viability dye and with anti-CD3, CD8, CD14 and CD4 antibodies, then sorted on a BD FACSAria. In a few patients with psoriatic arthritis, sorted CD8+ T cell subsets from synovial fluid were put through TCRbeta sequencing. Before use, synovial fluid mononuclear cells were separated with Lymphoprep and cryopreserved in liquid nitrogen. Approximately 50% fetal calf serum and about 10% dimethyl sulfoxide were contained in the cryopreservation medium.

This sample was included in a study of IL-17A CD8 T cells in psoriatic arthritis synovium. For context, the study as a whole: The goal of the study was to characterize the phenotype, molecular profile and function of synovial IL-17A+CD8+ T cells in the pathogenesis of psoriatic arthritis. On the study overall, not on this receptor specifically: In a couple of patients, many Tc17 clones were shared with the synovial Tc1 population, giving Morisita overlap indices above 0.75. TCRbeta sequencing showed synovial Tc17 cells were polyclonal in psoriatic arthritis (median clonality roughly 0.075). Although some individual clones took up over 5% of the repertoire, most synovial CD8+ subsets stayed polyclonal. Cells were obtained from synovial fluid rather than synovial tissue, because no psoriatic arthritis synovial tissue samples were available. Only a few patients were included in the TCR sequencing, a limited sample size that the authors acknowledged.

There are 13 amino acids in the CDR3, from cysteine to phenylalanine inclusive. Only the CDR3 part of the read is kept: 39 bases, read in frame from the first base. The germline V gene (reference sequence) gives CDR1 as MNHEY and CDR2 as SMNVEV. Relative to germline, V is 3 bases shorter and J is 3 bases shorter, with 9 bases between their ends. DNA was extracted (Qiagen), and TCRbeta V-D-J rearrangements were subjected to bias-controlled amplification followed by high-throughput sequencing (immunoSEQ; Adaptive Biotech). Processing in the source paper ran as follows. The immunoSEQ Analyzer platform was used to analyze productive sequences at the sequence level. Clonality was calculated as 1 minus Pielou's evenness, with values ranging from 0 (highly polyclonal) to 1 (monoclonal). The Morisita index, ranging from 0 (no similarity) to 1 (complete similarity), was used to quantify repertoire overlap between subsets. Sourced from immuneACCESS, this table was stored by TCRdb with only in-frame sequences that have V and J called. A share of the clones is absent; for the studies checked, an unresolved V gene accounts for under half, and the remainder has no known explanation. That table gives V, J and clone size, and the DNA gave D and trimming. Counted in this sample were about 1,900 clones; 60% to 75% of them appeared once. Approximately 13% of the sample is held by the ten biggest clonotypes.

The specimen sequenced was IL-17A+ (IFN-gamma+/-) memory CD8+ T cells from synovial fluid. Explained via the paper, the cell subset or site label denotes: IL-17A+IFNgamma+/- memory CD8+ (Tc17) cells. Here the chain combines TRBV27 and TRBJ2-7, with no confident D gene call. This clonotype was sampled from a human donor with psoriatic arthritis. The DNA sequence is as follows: TGTGCCAGCAGTTTGCGGTATCTCTACGAGCAGTACTTC. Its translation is CASSLRYLYEQYF.